One and the same sample provided the 21 T cell receptor beta chains below, sequenced in a study of radiation and T cells in renal cell carcinoma. Profiled with immunoSEQ multiplex PCR; TCRdb holds only in-frame clones, not every one. The sample includes about 130,000 clones, roughly 85% of them seen just once. The time point: baseline pretreatment blood. The treatment here: 15 Gy SBRT to primary tumor, nephrectomy 4 weeks later. The sample here was blood, taken from a patient whose treatment included radiotherapy and nephrectomy. The source is a woman aged 55-69 years with renal cell carcinoma.

Here the CDR3 DNA reads TGTGCCACCAGCAGGAGGGACGGGATAAACTATGGCTACACCTTC. Translated: CATSRRDGINYGYTF. V usage is TRBV15 and J usage is TRBJ1-2; D possibly corresponds to TRBD1 (5 bases). Germline CDR1 is LNHNV and CDR2 is YYDKDF (reference sequence). V lost 3 bases to trimming and J lost 2 bases, with 13 bases between them. The CDR3 spans 15 residues.

The rearrangement uses TRBV5-1 and TRBJ2-3, with 8 positions matching TRBD1. Unmatched junction bases numbered 0, after V lost 0 bases and J lost 3 bases. The CDR3 is 14 amino acids. The V gene's germline CDR1 is SGHRS and CDR2 YFSETQ. DNA of the CDR3: TGCGCCAGCAGCTTGGGGACAGGGACAGATACGCAGTATTTT. This sequence encodes CASSLGTGTDTQYF.

The chain employs TRBV11-3 and TRBJ2-5; possible D gene TRBD1, 5 bases. Trimming removed 4 bases from V and 5 bases from J, with 14 bases in between. The CDR3 totals 14 residues. Germline loops: CDR1 SGHNT, CDR2 YENEEA. The CDR3 sequence is CASSSQGNVETQYF. CDR3 DNA sequence: TGTGCCAGCAGCTCTCAGGGTAACGTGGAGACCCAGTACTTC.

The chain carries TRBV11-2 and TRBJ2-3, with 9 positions matching TRBD2. The CDR3 runs to 14 residues. Germline loops: CDR1 SGHAT, CDR2 FQNNGV. Unmatched junction bases numbered 4, after V lost 3 bases and J lost 6 bases. The CDR3 loop reads CASSLAGGPDTQYF. The CDR3 region has the DNA TGTGCCAGCAGCTTGGCGGGAGGGCCGGATACGCAGTATTTT.

The rearrangement links TRBV6-4 to TRBJ2-1; TRBD2 aligns across 7 bases. The CDR3 runs 16 residues. The V gene end was trimmed by 3 bases and the J gene end by 7 bases; junction bases not matched to a gene: 12. Germline V gene sequence: CDR1 MRHNA, CDR2 SNTAGT. CDR3 in DNA: TGTGCCAGCAGTGAAACGGAGCGGGGAGGGTGGAATGAGCAGTTCTTC. Its protein is CASSETERGGWNEQFF.

Only a few counts were recorded for this clone. CDR3 sequence reads: CASSSGASSYEQYF. CDR3 DNA sequence: TGTGCCAGCAGCTCCGGGGCGAGCTCCTACGAGCAGTACTTC. The chain uses TRBV7-6 and TRBJ2-7; D is perhaps TRBD1 or TRBD2 (5 bases each). The CDR3 is made up of 14 amino acids. Germline V gene data show CDR1 as SGHVS and CDR2 as FNYEAQ. Trimming pared 4 bases from V and 0 bases from J, leaving 10 bases between.

This chain uses TRBV4-1 with TRBJ1-1; D is unresolved. The CDR3 covers 16 residues. Trimming pared 0 bases from V and 2 bases from J, leaving 13 bases between. Germline V gene sequence: CDR1 MGHRA, CDR2 YSYEKL. CDR3 DNA sequence: TGCGCCAGCAGCCAAGAAGGCCGGACCCCCAACACTGAAGCTTTCTTT. This codes for CASSQEGRTPNTEAFF.

The chain is built from TRBV5-1 and TRBJ1-3; 9 bases match TRBD1. This CDR3 has 16 residues. The V gene end was trimmed by 0 bases and the J gene end by 2 bases; junction bases not matched to a gene: 3. From germline, CDR1 is SGHRS and CDR2 YFSETQ. The DNA of the CDR3 is TGCGCCAGCAGCTTGGAATGGGACAGGGCTGGAAACACCATATATTTT. The encoded protein is CASSLEWDRAGNTIYF.

The chain has TRBV30 and TRBJ2-2, with a possible D match to TRBD2 (5 bases). Per germline, CDR1 GTSNPN and CDR2 SVGIG (reference sequence). The CDR3 consists of 14 residues. V was clipped by 4 bases and J by 4 bases, with 13 bases between them. CDR3 sequence: CAWTIGLSTGELFF. Written as DNA, the CDR3 is TGTGCCTGGACCATAGGACTGAGCACCGGGGAGCTGTTTTTT.

The chain uses TRBV19 and TRBJ2-5; D possibly corresponds to TRBD1 (5 bases). The CDR3 is 15 amino acids. The germline gives CDR1 LNHDA, CDR2 SQIVND (reference sequence). The V and J ends lost 4 bases and 1 base respectively, with 13 bases between them. CDR3 DNA sequence: TGTGCCAGTAGTACCCGAACAGGAGTCCAAGAGACCCAGTACTTC. Amino acid sequence: CASSTRTGVQETQYF.

This clone turned up a few times. The chain is built from TRBV30 and TRBJ1-1; D might be TRBD1 (6 bases). Trimming cost V 4 bases and J 11 bases, with 17 bases left between them. Germline loops: CDR1 GTSNPN, CDR2 SVGIG (reference sequence). The CDR3 length is 12 residues. For the CDR3, the DNA is TGTGCCTGGAATTCGTACAGGGCTCGGGCTTTCTTT. Translated: CAWNSYRARAFF.

The gene calls are TRBV6-1 and TRBJ2-1; 11 bases line up with TRBD2. Germline lookup yields CDR1 MNHNS and CDR2 SASEGT. The CDR3 covers 15 residues. After removal of 4 bases from V and 5 bases from J, the junction contained 4 bases not matched to a gene. The CDR3 region has the DNA TGTGCCAGCAGTGGGCTAGCGGGGGGCAACAATGAGCAGTTCTTC. This sequence encodes CASSGLAGGNNEQFF.

This clone is judged large. V usage is TRBV27 and J usage is TRBJ1-6; tentative D call: TRBD1 (6 bases). CDR3 length: 13 residues. CDR1 and CDR2 from the germline V gene are MNHEY and SMNVEV (reference sequence). V was clipped by 5 bases and J by 7 bases, with 9 bases between them. CDR3 in DNA: TGTGCCAGCAGTCCGGACAGCAATTCACCCCTCCACTTT. It translates to CASSPDSNSPLHF.

By its share, this clone is medium-sized. V usage is TRBV27 and J usage is TRBJ1-3; a possible D gene is TRBD1 (5 bases). Germline assignment: CDR1 MNHEY and CDR2 SMNVEV (reference sequence). The V end lost 5 bases, the J end lost 0 bases, and 17 bases lay between the germline ends. The CDR3 runs to 17 residues. The CDR3, as DNA: TGTGCCAGCAGTCCGGGCTTGTGGGGCGGCTCTGGAAACACCATATATTTT. This encodes CASSPGLWGGSGNTIYF.

The chain uses TRBV6-1 and TRBJ2-1; 7 bases fit TRBD2. Trimming at V came to 6 bases and at J to 1 base, leaving 3 bases not matched to a gene. CDR1 MNHNS and CDR2 SASEGT come from the germline V gene. This CDR3 contains 14 residues. As DNA, the CDR3 is TGTGCCAGCAGCCTGGGGGGGTCCTACAATGAGCAGTTCTTC. It yields the protein CASSLGGSYNEQFF.

The chain is built from TRBV7-8 and TRBJ2-7, with 10 bases lining up with TRBD2. The CDR3 runs 15 residues. Trimming at V came to 6 bases and at J to 3 bases, leaving 8 bases not matched to a gene. Looked up from germline, CDR1 is SGHVS and CDR2 is FQNEAQ. The CDR3 DNA follows: TGTGCCAGCAGTGAAGCGGGAGGGTCCTACTACGAGCAGTACTTC. This translates into CASSEAGGSYYEQYF.

The chain joins TRBV6-5 to TRBJ2-7, with 7 bases identical to TRBD1. Trimming cost V 4 bases and J 3 bases; bases outside gene matches: 6. Germline loops: CDR1 MNHEY, CDR2 SVGAGI. CDR3 length: 14 residues. The CDR3 reads CASSSDRDLYEQYF. The CDR3 DNA reads as TGTGCCAGCAGTTCCGACAGGGATCTCTACGAGCAGTACTTC.

The gene calls are TRBV9 and TRBJ1-1; D is unresolved. V lost 0 bases and J lost 5, with 8 bases in between. The germline V gene encodes CDR1 SGDLS and CDR2 YYNGEE. The CDR3 runs 13 residues. Here the CDR3 DNA reads TGTGCCAGCAGCGTAGATCATCGTACTGAAGCTTTCTTT. Residues: CASSVDHRTEAFF.

This rearrangement joins TRBV7-9 to TRBJ2-2; D is unresolved. The CDR3 extends over 12 amino acids. The germline V and J ends were trimmed by 0 bases and 7 bases, with 3 bases remaining between them. The germline V gene has CDR1 SEHNR and CDR2 FQNEAQ (reference sequence). CDR3 sequence reads: CASSLAGGELFF. CDR3 nucleotide sequence: TGTGCCAGCAGCTTAGCTGGCGGGGAGCTGTTTTTT.

The genes are TRBV7-2 and TRBJ2-5, with 8 bases identical to TRBD2. V trimming: 2 bases; J trimming: 2 bases; junction bases outside the gene matches: 10. CDR3 length equals 17 residues. In germline, CDR1 is SGHTA, CDR2 FQGNSA. For the CDR3, the DNA is TGTGCCAGCAGCTTATTCTCCAGCGGGGGTCTTCAAGAGACCCAGTACTTC. Translated: CASSLFSSGGLQETQYF.

The rearrangement links TRBV11-2 to TRBJ2-3, with 9 bases fitting TRBD2. The ends lost 4 bases at V and 7 bases at J; junction bases unmatched: 15. Germline V gene lookup returns CDR1 SGHAT and CDR2 FQNNGV. The length of the CDR3 is 17 residues. CDR3 residues: CASSSGTSSERKYTQYF. The CDR3 nucleotides are TGTGCCAGCAGCTCCGGGACTAGCAGCGAGAGGAAGTATACGCAGTATTTT.